This TCR beta chain was recorded in a study of PD-1 blockade in classical Hodgkin lymphoma. Study details: Each patient was given nivolumab 3 mg/kg through a vein every 2 weeks.

Generated by immunoSEQ multiplex PCR, the TCRdb table keeps only in-frame clones and is missing some. The table lists fewer than 50,000 clones, more than 85% of them singletons, with 5% to 6.5% in the top ten. Study outcomes and limitations: Healthy donors were reported to have higher baseline TCR diversity than newly diagnosed patients.

The CDR3 sequence is 16 residues long. J lost 3 bases, V lost 6 bases, and 8 bases had no gene match. In germline, CDR1 is SNHLY, CDR2 FYNNEI. This clone has a single count. The antigen is unknown. Relapse was seen in all patients after autologous stem cell transplantation, and brentuximab vedotin exposure was variable. The sequence was obtained from a human donor with classical Hodgkin lymphoma. This chain connects TRBV2 to TRBJ2-3; 11 nucleotides align to TRBD1. The sequencing here drew on peripheral blood mononuclear cells (PBMCs), taken before the second cycle of nivolumab. Here the CDR3 DNA reads TGTGCCAGCAGCGCGGGACAGGGGGATGGTACAGATACGCAGTATTTT. It encodes CASSAGQGDGTDTQYF.